Listed below are T cell receptor beta chains from one sample, sequenced in a study of T cell responses to AZD1222 COVID-19 vaccine. The repertoire was sequenced with immunoSEQ multiplex PCR; TCRdb's copy has only in-frame clones and lacks some. The sample holds about 45,000 clones; around 90% are singletons and the top ten take around 1.1%. The sequences come from peripheral blood, collected 28 days after the second AZD1222 dose. These receptors all stem from an adult who received the AZD1222 COVID-19 vaccine. The CDR3 runs from the conserved cysteine through the conserved F or W. Each record gives: D gene, V gene, J gene, clone size, CDR3 protein, CDR3 DNA. A D gene is named only where the DNA matches it firmly. Clone size is shown for a subset of rows, as once, few, many or a class of expanded clone.

-	TRBV6-5	TRBJ1-1	-	CASSYPGRKVTEAFF	TGTGCCAGCAGCTACCCCGGACGGAAAGTCACTGAAGCTTTCTTT
-	TRBV27	TRBJ2-1	-	CAGEKRDEQFF	TGTGCCGGAGAGAAAAGGGATGAGCAGTTCTTC
TRBD1	TRBV6-1	TRBJ1-1	medium-sized	CASSDRDRSMNTEAFF	TGTGCCAGCAGTGATAGGGACAGGAGCATGAACACTGAAGCTTTCTTT
-	TRBV6-2/TRBV6-3	TRBJ2-3	-	CASSRRDTQYF	TGTGCCAGCAGCCGGCGTGATACGCAGTATTTT
TRBD1	TRBV30	TRBJ1-2	-	CAWSSLPGQRNYGYTF	TGTGCCTGGAGTTCTCTTCCGGGACAGAGAAACTATGGCTACACCTTC
-	TRBV18	TRBJ2-1	-	CASSSRGAEQFF	TGTGCCAGCTCCAGCCGAGGAGCTGAGCAGTTCTTC
TRBD2	TRBV7-2	TRBJ2-1	-	CASSLRLAISYNEQFF	TGTGCCAGCAGCTTACGACTAGCGATCTCCTACAATGAGCAGTTCTTC
-	TRBV18	TRBJ1-3	few	CASSPLGDTIYF	TGTGCCAGCTCACCCCTCGGGGACACCATATATTTT
-	TRBV4-3	TRBJ1-2	-	CASSHENQVHGYTF	TGCGCCAGCAGCCACGAGAATCAGGTACATGGCTACACCTTC
TRBD1	TRBV19	TRBJ2-2	few	CASSLTGFVGELFF	TGTGCCAGTAGCTTGACAGGGTTCGTCGGGGAGCTGTTTTTT
-	TRBV4-1	TRBJ1-6	-	CASSQGFRGESSYNSPLHF	TGCGCCAGCAGCCAAGGTTTTAGGGGGGAAAGCTCCTATAATTCACCCCTCCACTTT
-	TRBV7-2	TRBJ1-5	-	CASSLIPGYNQPQHF	TGTGCCAGCAGCTTAATACCTGGGTACAATCAGCCCCAGCATTTT